This T cell receptor (beta chain) comes out of a study of metastatic and nonmetastatic thyroid tumors. Study details: It was across blood and tumor or nodule tissue from malignant and benign thyroid patients that repertoires were compared.

Study-level results: Reported TCR beta diversity, measured in blood and tumor, was significantly higher for malignant thyroid tumors than for benign nodules.

This clone was detected a few times. As yet, its antigen is unknown. All patients reached thyroid surgery having received no treatment beforehand. V shed 7 bases and J shed 1 base, with 14 bases lying between them. The CDR3 runs 15 residues. Germline values: CDR1 SGHNT, CDR2 YENEEA. The authors' processing: The study built a papillary thyroid cancer distant-metastasis classifier from CDR3 differences across clinicopathological groups. TCRdb recomputed clones from the PCR reads via MiXCR. Clone size and V and J calls follow TCRdb, not the original study. In the table there are over 14,000 clones, roughly 4% of which are singletons.

Sequences were obtained from tumor tissue. The genes are TRBV11-3 and TRBJ2-1; D ambiguous. The clonotype was recovered from a female donor with papillary thyroid cancer or a benign thyroid nodule (not recorded which). Some clones in this sample may be carry-over from other donors' samples. The CDR3 protein is CASTLFSRSYNEQFF. The CDR3 bases are TGTGCCAGCACCCTCTTTAGCAGGTCCTACAATGAGCAGTTCTTC.